A selection of T cell receptor beta chains follows, all from one sample in a study of cytomegalovirus exposure and HLA in healthy donors. Assay used: immunoSEQ multiplex PCR; TCRdb lists only in-frame clones, some missing. The repertoire includes 75,000 to 100,000 clones, 81% of them detected once, and 4.5% to 5.5% sits in the top ten. The sequenced sample was PBMCs. All receptors come from a man aged 40-49 years in good health and CMV-seropositive. Both conserved end residues are part of each CDR3. The order of the fields is D gene, J gene, V gene, CDR3 protein. A D gene is named only where the DNA matches it firmly.

d_gene: -; j_gene: TRBJ1-6; v_gene: TRBV7-3; CDR3aa: CASSLSGVDSPLHF
d_gene: TRBD1; j_gene: TRBJ2-1; v_gene: TRBV2; CDR3aa: CASSELGAGDSQFF
d_gene: TRBD1; j_gene: TRBJ2-7; v_gene: TRBV2; CDR3aa: CASRVGGQDSYEQYF
d_gene: TRBD1; j_gene: TRBJ1-1; v_gene: TRBV4-1; CDR3aa: CASRGTDILNTEAFF
d_gene: -; j_gene: TRBJ1-1; v_gene: TRBV18; CDR3aa: CASSPGRDTEAFF
d_gene: TRBD1; j_gene: TRBJ1-2; v_gene: TRBV27; CDR3aa: CASSTWDREGGYTF
d_gene: -; j_gene: TRBJ2-2; v_gene: TRBV7-9; CDR3aa: CSSSYGGTAGELFF
d_gene: -; j_gene: TRBJ2-1; v_gene: TRBV19; CDR3aa: CASSITAADWSDYNEQFF
d_gene: -; j_gene: TRBJ2-4; v_gene: TRBV7-9; CDR3aa: CASSLGANSQYF
d_gene: -; j_gene: TRBJ1-5; v_gene: TRBV6-1; CDR3aa: CASSEHLTIGNGQPQHF
d_gene: -; j_gene: TRBJ1-5; v_gene: TRBV30; CDR3aa: CAWSGQMSNQPQHF
d_gene: -; j_gene: TRBJ1-1; v_gene: TRBV25-1; CDR3aa: CASSSGDPPEAFF
d_gene: -; j_gene: TRBJ1-5; v_gene: TRBV7-2; CDR3aa: CASSPGYGQPQHF
d_gene: TRBD1; j_gene: TRBJ1-6; v_gene: TRBV19; CDR3aa: CASRAPDRGHNSPLHF
d_gene: -; j_gene: TRBJ2-3; v_gene: TRBV7-9; CDR3aa: CASSLAFSGTDTQYF
d_gene: -; j_gene: TRBJ1-5; v_gene: TRBV7-2; CDR3aa: CASSFSGSQPQHF
d_gene: TRBD1; j_gene: TRBJ1-3; v_gene: TRBV19; CDR3aa: CASGGTGTVGNTIYF
d_gene: TRBD1; j_gene: TRBJ1-1; v_gene: TRBV7-6; CDR3aa: CASSPRTGRTEAFF
d_gene: TRBD1; j_gene: TRBJ1-2; v_gene: TRBV28; CDR3aa: CASTPDRASGYTF
d_gene: -; j_gene: TRBJ1-2; v_gene: TRBV29-1; CDR3aa: CSVEDQRGISGYTF
d_gene: -; j_gene: TRBJ2-1; v_gene: TRBV7-9; CDR3aa: CASSLGGLSYNEQFF
d_gene: -; j_gene: TRBJ2-3; v_gene: TRBV4-2; CDR3aa: CASSQRGSDTQYF
d_gene: -; j_gene: TRBJ2-2; v_gene: TRBV2; CDR3aa: CASSESTANTGELFF
d_gene: TRBD1; j_gene: TRBJ2-2; v_gene: TRBV2; CDR3aa: CASSERTGAGELFF
d_gene: -; j_gene: TRBJ1-2; v_gene: TRBV7-3; CDR3aa: CASRPEGGINTF
d_gene: -; j_gene: TRBJ1-5; v_gene: TRBV7-2; CDR3aa: CASSLPGDQPQHF
d_gene: TRBD1; j_gene: TRBJ1-4; v_gene: TRBV18; CDR3aa: CASSPPGQRATNEKLFF
d_gene: -; j_gene: TRBJ1-2; v_gene: TRBV30; CDR3aa: CAWSGRDYGYTF
d_gene: -; j_gene: TRBJ1-2; v_gene: TRBV21-1; CDR3aa: CASSPTGTELYGYTF
d_gene: -; j_gene: TRBJ1-2; v_gene: TRBV5-6; CDR3aa: CASSFIGGNYGYTF
d_gene: -; j_gene: TRBJ2-7; v_gene: TRBV7-9; CDR3aa: CSSSLGPAGRRYEQYF
d_gene: TRBD1; j_gene: TRBJ1-5; v_gene: TRBV19; CDR3aa: CASSIVGTGGDQPQHF
d_gene: TRBD1; j_gene: TRBJ2-7; v_gene: TRBV29-1; CDR3aa: CSVARDRADREQYF
d_gene: TRBD2; j_gene: TRBJ2-3; v_gene: TRBV10-1; CDR3aa: CASSATSGTDTQYF
d_gene: -; j_gene: TRBJ2-1; v_gene: TRBV7-6; CDR3aa: CASSLAGQLASNEQFF
d_gene: TRBD1; j_gene: TRBJ2-3; v_gene: TRBV2; CDR3aa: CASSIKQGGTDTQYF
d_gene: -; j_gene: TRBJ2-1; v_gene: TRBV9; CDR3aa: CASSGSSPTSYNEQFF
d_gene: -; j_gene: TRBJ1-1; v_gene: TRBV2; CDR3aa: CATQPEGGGTEAFF
d_gene: TRBD2; j_gene: TRBJ2-1; v_gene: TRBV5-1; CDR3aa: CASSYSGRTLSYNEQFF
d_gene: TRBD2; j_gene: TRBJ2-1; v_gene: TRBV5-1; CDR3aa: CASSSLAGANSYNEQFF
d_gene: TRBD1; j_gene: TRBJ2-7; v_gene: TRBV7-9; CDR3aa: CASSSYDRVEQYF
d_gene: TRBD2; j_gene: TRBJ2-5; v_gene: TRBV9; CDR3aa: CASSARLAGKETQYF
d_gene: -; j_gene: TRBJ1-2; v_gene: TRBV6-5; CDR3aa: CASSYSISYGYTF
d_gene: -; j_gene: TRBJ2-7; v_gene: TRBV6-1; CDR3aa: CASSQSGGRYEQYF
d_gene: TRBD2; j_gene: TRBJ2-1; v_gene: TRBV5-1; CDR3aa: CASSLASGGTSYNEQFF
d_gene: -; j_gene: TRBJ1-2; v_gene: TRBV6-6; CDR3aa: CASSYDTSNYGYTF
d_gene: TRBD2; j_gene: TRBJ2-5; v_gene: TRBV5-4; CDR3aa: CASSLSVAGIQETQYF
d_gene: -; j_gene: TRBJ2-4; v_gene: TRBV21-1; CDR3aa: CASSKTAGRGWKNIQYF
d_gene: -; j_gene: TRBJ2-7; v_gene: TRBV10-3; CDR3aa: CAISGRLSEQYF
d_gene: -; j_gene: TRBJ2-2; v_gene: TRBV30; CDR3aa: CAWAGFRELFF